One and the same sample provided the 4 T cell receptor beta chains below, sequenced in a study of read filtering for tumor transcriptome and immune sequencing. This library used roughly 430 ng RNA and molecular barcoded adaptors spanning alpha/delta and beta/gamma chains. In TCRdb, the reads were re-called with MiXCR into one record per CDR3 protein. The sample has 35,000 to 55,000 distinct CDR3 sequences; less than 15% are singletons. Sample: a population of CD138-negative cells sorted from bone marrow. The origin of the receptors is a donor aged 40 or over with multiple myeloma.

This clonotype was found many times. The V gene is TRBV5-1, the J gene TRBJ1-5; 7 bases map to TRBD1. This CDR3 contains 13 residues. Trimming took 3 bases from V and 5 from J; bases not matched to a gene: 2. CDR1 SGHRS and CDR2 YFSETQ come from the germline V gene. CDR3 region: CASSWDRDQPQHF. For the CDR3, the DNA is TGCGCCAGCAGCTGGGACAGAGATCAGCCCCAGCATTTT.

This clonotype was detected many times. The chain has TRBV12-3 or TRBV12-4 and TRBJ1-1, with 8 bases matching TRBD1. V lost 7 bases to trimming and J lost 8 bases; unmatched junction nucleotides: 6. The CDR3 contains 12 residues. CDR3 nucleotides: TGTGCCAGCACCGTAACAGGGGGAGAAGCTTTCTTT. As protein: CASTVTGGEAFF.

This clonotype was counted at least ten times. The CDR3 DNA sequence: TGTGCCAGCAGCTTAACTAGCGGGAGGTTCGAGACCCAGTACTTC. Protein sequence: CASSLTSGRFETQYF. V gene TRBV7-9 combines with J gene TRBJ2-5; 12 positions match TRBD2. Germline trimming cut 2 bases from V and 5 bases from J; bases unmatched to any gene: 3. The germline CDR1 and CDR2 sequences are SEHNR and FQNEAQ (reference sequence). The CDR3 has 15 residues.

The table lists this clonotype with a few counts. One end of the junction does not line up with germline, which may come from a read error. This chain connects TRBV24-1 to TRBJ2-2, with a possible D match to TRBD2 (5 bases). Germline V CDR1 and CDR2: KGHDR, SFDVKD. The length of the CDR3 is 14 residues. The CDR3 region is CATGSSEYTGEPFF. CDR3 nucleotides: TGTGCCACCGGATCGTCAGAATACACCGGGGAGCCGTTTTTT.